The 15 T cell receptor beta chains in this list originate from one sample, sequenced in a study of OX40 agonist ivuxolimab in advanced cancers. Sequencing was performed with immunoSEQ multiplex PCR; in TCRdb, only in-frame clones are kept and a portion is missing. The table lists under 85,000 clones, around 78% of them singletons. Material: CD4+ or CD8+ T cells sorted from blood, obtained in a trial of the OX40 agonist ivuxolimab. These receptors were collected from an adult with an advanced solid tumor such as melanoma, head and neck, liver or kidney cancer.

The V gene is TRBV10-3, the J gene TRBJ1-5; D gene ambiguous. The CDR3 has 13 amino acids. Germline values: CDR1 ENHRY, CDR2 SYGVKD. Trimming took off 10 bases at V and 1 base at J, with 11 bases between the two ends. The DNA for the CDR3 is TGTGCCACCGCATCGGGGAGCAATCAGCCCCAGCATTTT. It is translated as CATASGSNQPQHF.

The V and J genes are TRBV6-6 and TRBJ2-6; unclear D gene. The CDR3 sequence is 14 residues long. Germline-derived CDR1 and CDR2 are MNHNY and SVGAGI (reference sequence). The germline V and J ends were trimmed by 7 bases and 4 bases, with 11 bases remaining between them. DNA for the CDR3: TGTGCCAGCACCCCATTTCCGGGGGCCAACGTCCTGACTTTC. Translation gives CASTPFPGANVLTF.

The DNA of the CDR3 is TGTGCCAGTAGTACCCACCTGACAGGGGGCGAAGCTTTCTTT. This gives the protein CASSTHLTGGEAFF. The chain carries TRBV19 and TRBJ1-1; 10 bases map to TRBD1. The V segment lost 4 bases and the J segment 8 bases; nucleotides outside the gene matches: 7. CDR3 length: 14 residues. The V gene's germline CDR1 is LNHDA and CDR2 SQIVND (reference sequence).

The rearrangement links TRBV5-6 to TRBJ1-1; a weak D match, TRBD1 (5 bases). V was trimmed by 0 bases and J by 0 bases, leaving 6 bases between them. Germline V gene data show CDR1 as SGHDT and CDR2 as YYEEEE. CDR3 length: 14 residues. CDR3 DNA sequence: TGTGCCAGCAGCTTGGACAGGATGAACACTGAAGCTTTCTTT. Its protein is CASSLDRMNTEAFF.

J is TRBJ2-3 and V is TRBV7-9, with 10 bases fitting TRBD2. The CDR3 covers 16 residues. V trimming: 0 bases; J trimming: 5 bases; junction bases outside the gene matches: 5. Germline V CDR1 and CDR2: SEHNR, FQNEAQ (reference sequence). This CDR3 reads CASSLALAGDVDTQYF. DNA of the CDR3: TGTGCCAGCAGCTTAGCTCTAGCGGGAGATGTAGATACGCAGTATTTT.

This clone showed up just a few times. The chain links TRBV2 to TRBJ1-5; D remains unclear. The V gene's germline CDR1 is SNHLY and CDR2 FYNNEI. This CDR3 comprises 14 residues. The V end lost 3 bases, the J end lost 6 bases, and 12 bases lay between the germline ends. The DNA for the CDR3 is TGTGCCAGCAGTGATTATCGGGCCAGTCAGCCCCAGCATTTT. Its protein is CASSDYRASQPQHF.

This sequence joins TRBV7-8 and TRBJ1-1, with 9 bases matching TRBD1. The CDR3 has 14 residues. V shed 3 bases, J shed 6 bases, and the junction held 5 bases outside the gene matches. The germline V gene has CDR1 SGHVS and CDR2 FQNEAQ. The CDR3 sequence: CASSLGQGGAEAFF. The CDR3 DNA follows: TGTGCCAGCAGCTTGGGACAGGGTGGCGCTGAAGCTTTCTTT.

The chain couples TRBV7-2 to TRBJ2-6; the D is unclear. The CDR3 covers 15 residues. With 1 base removed from V and 0 bases from J, the gap between germline ends came to 4 bases. Germline values: CDR1 SGHTA, CDR2 FQGNSA. The CDR3 sequence is CASSLEPSGANVLTF. The CDR3 DNA follows: TGTGCCAGCAGCTTAGAGCCCTCTGGGGCCAACGTCCTGACTTTC. The full variable domain, rest sourced from reference TRBV7-2 and TRBJ2-6, is GAGVSQSPSNKVTEKGKDVELRCDPISGHTALYWYRQSLGQGLEFLIYFQGNSAPDKSGLPSDRFSAERTGGSVSTLTIQRTQQEDSAVYLCASSLEPSGANVLTFGAGSRLTVL.

This rearrangement joins TRBV29-1 to TRBJ2-2; 9 bases are shared with TRBD1. V dropped 7 bases and J dropped 7; count of bases not matched to a gene: 13. CDR3 length equals 15 residues. The germline V gene has CDR1 SQVTM and CDR2 ANQGSEA. The CDR3 sequence: CSGLFWTGDRGELFF. CDR3 nucleotides: TGCAGCGGACTTTTCTGGACAGGGGACCGCGGGGAGCTGTTTTTT.

This chain joins TRBV10-2 and TRBJ2-5; TRBD2 agrees at 13 bases. Per germline, CDR1 WSHSY and CDR2 SAAADI. V lost 6 bases and J lost 2; bases outside the gene matches: 6. CDR3 size: 16 residues. The DNA of the CDR3 is TGCGCCAGCAGGGGGAGGACTAGCGGGAGTCAAGAGACCCAGTACTTC. Protein sequence: CASRGRTSGSQETQYF.

The rearrangement uses TRBV19 and TRBJ2-3; D tentatively fits TRBD1 or TRBD2 (6 bases each). The CDR3 totals 15 residues. The V end lost 5 bases, the J end lost 5 bases, and 17 bases lay between the germline ends. Germline CDR1 and CDR2: LNHDA and SQIVND (reference sequence). In DNA, the CDR3 is TGTGCCAGTAGTGCCCCCCGGGGGCAGAGAGATACGCAGTATTTT. Encoded protein: CASSAPRGQRDTQYF.

The gene calls are TRBV11-3 and TRBJ2-1, with no clear D. The CDR3 consists of 11 residues. Trimming cost V 5 bases and J 9 bases, with 8 bases left between them. Per the germline V gene, CDR1 is SGHNT and CDR2 is YENEEA. In DNA, the CDR3 is TGTGCCAGCAGCCGATTCGGTGAGCAGTTCTTC. Protein product: CASSRFGEQFF. Filled out from reference TRBV11-3 and TRBJ2-1, the complete variable domain reads EAGVVQSPRYKIIEKKQPVAFWCNPISGHNTLYWYLQNLGQGPELLIRYENEEAVDDSQLPKDRFSAERLKGVDSTLKIQPAELGDSAVYLCASSRFGEQFFGPGTRLTVL.

The chain combines TRBV5-6 with TRBJ2-3; a possible D gene is TRBD1 (5 bases). V was shortened by 1 base and J by 0 bases, with 15 bases between the two germline ends. The CDR3 covers 17 residues. CDR1 is SGHDT and CDR2 is YYEEEE in the germline V gene. CDR3: CASSLSGQTASTDTQYF. CDR3 sequence (DNA): TGTGCCAGCAGCTTGAGTGGACAAACCGCTAGCACAGATACGCAGTATTTT.

The V and J genes are TRBV7-9 and TRBJ2-7; D call uncertain. Trimming cost V 2 bases and J 4 bases, with 9 bases left between them. CDR3 size: 13 residues. Germline V gives CDR1 SEHNR, CDR2 FQNEAQ (reference sequence). The CDR3 nucleotides are TGTGCCAGCAGCTTAACCCCATCGTACGAGCAGTACTTC. This encodes CASSLTPSYEQYF.

The chain uses TRBV7-9 and TRBJ1-2; 12 bases agree with TRBD1. The germline V gene encodes CDR1 SEHNR and CDR2 FQNEAQ (reference sequence). V lost 1 base, J lost 4 bases, and 10 bases stayed unmatched. The CDR3 spans 18 residues. CDR3 protein: CASSLEWGQGAQLYGYTF. The CDR3 bases are TGTGCCAGCAGCTTAGAGTGGGGACAGGGGGCGCAGCTCTATGGCTACACCTTC.